This T cell receptor beta chain was documented in a study of T cells after yellow fever vaccination. TCRdb redid the calling of the 5' RACE reads with MiXCR, one entry per CDR3 protein. The repertoire holds about 320,000 distinct CDR3 sequences, with about an eighth as singletons. The ends lost 11 bases at V and 4 bases at J; junction bases unmatched: 8. This CDR3 contains 13 residues. Germline V gives CDR1 MNHNY, CDR2 SVGAGI (reference sequence). On this clonotype: Its antigen is unknown.

Study-wide results and caveats: Among all clonotypes, a small share was observed in both CD4 and CD8 compartments. FACS-sorted repertoires might harbor abundant contaminating clonotypes from the bulk population. By day 5 rather than day 15, the secondary response had peaked, though it was weaker.

The chain links TRBV6-6 to TRBJ1-1, with 9 bases lining up with TRBD1. The clonotype was recovered from a man younger than 30 who received the YFV17D yellow fever vaccine. The sample in question was CD4+ T cells sorted from PBMCs, obtained 15 days after the yellow fever booster vaccination. This CDR3 reads CAGRGQGGTEAFF. The CDR3 region has the DNA TGTGCCGGGCGGGGACAGGGCGGCACTGAAGCTTTCTTT.